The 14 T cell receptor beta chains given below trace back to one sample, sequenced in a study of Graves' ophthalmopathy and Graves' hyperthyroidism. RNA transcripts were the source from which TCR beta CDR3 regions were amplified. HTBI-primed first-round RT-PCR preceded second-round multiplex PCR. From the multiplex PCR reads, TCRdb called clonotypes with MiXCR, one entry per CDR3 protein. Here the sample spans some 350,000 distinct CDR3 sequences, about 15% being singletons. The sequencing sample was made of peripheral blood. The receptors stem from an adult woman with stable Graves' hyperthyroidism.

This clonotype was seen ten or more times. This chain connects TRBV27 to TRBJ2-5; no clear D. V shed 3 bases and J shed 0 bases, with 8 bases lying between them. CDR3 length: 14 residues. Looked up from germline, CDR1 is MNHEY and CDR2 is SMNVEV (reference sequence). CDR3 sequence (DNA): TGTGCCAGCAGTTTGACATTCGACCAAGAGACCCAGTACTTC. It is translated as CASSLTFDQETQYF.

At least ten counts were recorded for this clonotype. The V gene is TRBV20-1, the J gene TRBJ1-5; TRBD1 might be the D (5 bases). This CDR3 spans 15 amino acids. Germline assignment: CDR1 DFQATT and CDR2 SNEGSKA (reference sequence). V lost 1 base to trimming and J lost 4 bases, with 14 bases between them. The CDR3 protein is CSARGGTDENQPQHF. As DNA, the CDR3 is TGCAGTGCTAGAGGCGGGACGGATGAAAATCAGCCCCAGCATTTT.

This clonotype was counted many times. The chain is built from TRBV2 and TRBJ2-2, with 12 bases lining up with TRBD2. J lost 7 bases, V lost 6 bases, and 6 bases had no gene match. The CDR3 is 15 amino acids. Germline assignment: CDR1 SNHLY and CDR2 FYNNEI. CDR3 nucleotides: TGTGCCAGCAGGATCCAGGGACTAGCGGGCGGGGAGCTGTTTTTT. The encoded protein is CASRIQGLAGGELFF.

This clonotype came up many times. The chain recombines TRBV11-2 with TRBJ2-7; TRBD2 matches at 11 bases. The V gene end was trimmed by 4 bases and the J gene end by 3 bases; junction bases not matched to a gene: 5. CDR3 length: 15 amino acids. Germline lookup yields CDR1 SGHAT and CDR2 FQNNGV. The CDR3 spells CASSSTSGVGYEQYF. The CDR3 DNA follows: TGTGCCAGCAGCTCGACTAGCGGGGTTGGCTACGAGCAGTACTTC.

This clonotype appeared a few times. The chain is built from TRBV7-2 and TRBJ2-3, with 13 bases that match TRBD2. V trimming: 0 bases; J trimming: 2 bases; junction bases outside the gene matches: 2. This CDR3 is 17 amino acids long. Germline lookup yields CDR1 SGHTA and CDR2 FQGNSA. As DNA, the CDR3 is TGTGCCAGCAGCTTAGCCGGGACTAGCGGGACCACAGATACGCAGTATTTT. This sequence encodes CASSLAGTSGTTDTQYF.

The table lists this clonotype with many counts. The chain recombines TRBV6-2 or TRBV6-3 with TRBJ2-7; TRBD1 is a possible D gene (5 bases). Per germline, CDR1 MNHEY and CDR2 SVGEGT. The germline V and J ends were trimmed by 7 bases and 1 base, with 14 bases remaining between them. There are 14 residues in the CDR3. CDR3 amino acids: CASIPDQGSYEQYF. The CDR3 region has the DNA TGTGCCAGCATCCCCGACCAGGGTTCCTACGAGCAGTACTTC.

The DNA of the CDR3 is TGCAGTGCTAGAGATCAGAGGGGGGGTTCCTACGAGCAGTACTTC. It encodes CSARDQRGGSYEQYF. V and J are TRBV20-1 and TRBJ2-7; D perhaps matches TRBD2 (7 bases). V lost 0 bases and J lost 1, with 13 bases in between. The CDR3 contains 15 residues. Germline loops: CDR1 DFQATT, CDR2 SNEGSKA (reference sequence).

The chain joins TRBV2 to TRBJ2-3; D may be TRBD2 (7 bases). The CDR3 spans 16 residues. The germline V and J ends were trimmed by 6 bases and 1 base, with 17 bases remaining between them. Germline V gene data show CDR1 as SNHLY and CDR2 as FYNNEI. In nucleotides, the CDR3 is TGTGCCAGCAGACTCCGGGGGGCTAGCGGCACAGATACGCAGTATTTT. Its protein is CASRLRGASGTDTQYF. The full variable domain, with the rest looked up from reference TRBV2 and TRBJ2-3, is EPEVTQTPSHQVTQMGQEVILRCVPISNHLYFYWYRQILGQKVEFLVSFYNNEISEKSEIFDDQFSVERPDGSNFTLKIRSTKLEDSAMYFCASRLRGASGTDTQYFGPGTRLTVL.

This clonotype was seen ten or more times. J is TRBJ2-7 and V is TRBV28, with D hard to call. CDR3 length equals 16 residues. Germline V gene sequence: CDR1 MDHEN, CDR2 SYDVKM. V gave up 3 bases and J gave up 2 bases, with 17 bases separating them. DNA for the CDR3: TGTGCCAGCAGTTTCCGTTTGACACTGGCCCCCTACGAGCAGTACTTC. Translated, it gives CASSFRLTLAPYEQYF.

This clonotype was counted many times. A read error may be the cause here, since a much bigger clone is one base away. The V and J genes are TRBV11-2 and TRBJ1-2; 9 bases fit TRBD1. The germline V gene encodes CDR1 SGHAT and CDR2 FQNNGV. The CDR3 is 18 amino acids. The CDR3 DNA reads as TGTGCCAGCAGCTTCAGGAGGGGACAGGGTAGCACTAACTATGGCTACGCCTTC. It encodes CASSFRRGQGSTNYGYAF. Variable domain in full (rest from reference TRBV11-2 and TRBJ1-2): EAGVAQSPRYKIIEKRQSVAFWCNPISGHATLYWYQQILGQGPKLLIQFQNNGVVDDSQLPKDRFSAERLKGVDSTLKIQPAKLEDSAVYLCASSFRRGQGSTNYGYAFGSGTRLTVV.

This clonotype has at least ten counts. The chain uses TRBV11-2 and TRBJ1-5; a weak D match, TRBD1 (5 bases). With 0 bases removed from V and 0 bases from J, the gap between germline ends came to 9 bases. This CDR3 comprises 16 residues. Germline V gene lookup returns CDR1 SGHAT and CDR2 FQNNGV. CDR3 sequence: CASSLDGGGSNQPQHF. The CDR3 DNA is TGTGCCAGCAGCTTAGACGGGGGGGGTAGCAATCAGCCCCAGCATTTT.

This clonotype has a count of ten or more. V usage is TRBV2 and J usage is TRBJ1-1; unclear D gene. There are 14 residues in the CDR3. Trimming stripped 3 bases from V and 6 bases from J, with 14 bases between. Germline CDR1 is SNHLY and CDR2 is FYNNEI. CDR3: CASSERQTDPEAFF. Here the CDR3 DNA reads TGTGCCAGCAGTGAGAGGCAGACGGACCCTGAAGCTTTCTTT.

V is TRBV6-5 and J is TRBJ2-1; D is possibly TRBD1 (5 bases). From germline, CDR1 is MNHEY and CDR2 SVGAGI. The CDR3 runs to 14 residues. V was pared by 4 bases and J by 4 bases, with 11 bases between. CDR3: CASSSYQGYNEQFF. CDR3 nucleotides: TGTGCCAGCAGTTCTTACCAGGGATACAATGAGCAGTTCTTC.

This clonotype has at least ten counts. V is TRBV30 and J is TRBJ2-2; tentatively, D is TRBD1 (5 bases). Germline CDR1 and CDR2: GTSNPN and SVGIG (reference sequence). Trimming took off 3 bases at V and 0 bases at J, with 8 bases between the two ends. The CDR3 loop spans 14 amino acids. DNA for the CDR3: TGTGCCTGGAGGGACACCCCGAACACCGGGGAGCTGTTTTTT. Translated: CAWRDTPNTGELFF.